A selection of T cell receptor beta chains follows, all from one sample in a study of beta chain features in type 1 diabetes. Using immunoSEQ multiplex PCR, the repertoire was profiled, and TCRdb retains in-frame clones only, with some absent. The repertoire holds more than 55,000 clones, 40% to 65% seen once, with around 2.5% in the top ten. Sequencing was carried out using Tregs from blood. The receptor source for this set is a woman in her thirties or forties with type 1 diabetes. Both conserved end residues are part of each CDR3. D genes are given only for firm matches. Size is omitted from some rows. Given values are once, few, many or a class for expanded clones.

>.|.|TRBV28|TRBJ2-7
CASSLLNYEQYF
TGTGCCAGCAGTTTATTAAACTACGAGCAGTACTTC
>TRBD1|.|TRBV19|TRBJ2-3
CASHQTGADTQYF
TGTGCCAGCCATCAAACAGGGGCAGATACGCAGTATTTT
>.|.|TRBV28|TRBJ1-1
CASSFWGHVNTEAFF
TGTGCCAGCAGTTTTTGGGGACATGTGAACACTGAAGCTTTCTTT
>TRBD2|.|TRBV5-1|TRBJ2-3
CASSFTTSGGYTDTQYF
TGCGCCAGCAGCTTTACCACTAGCGGGGGATACACAGATACGCAGTATTTT
>.|.|TRBV2|TRBJ2-1
CASRRSGPSSYNEQFF
TGTGCCAGCAGGAGGTCCGGTCCAAGCTCCTACAATGAGCAGTTCTTC
>TRBD2|.|TRBV18|TRBJ2-3
CASSRLAGGTDTQYF
TGTGCCAGCTCACGACTAGCGGGAGGCACAGATACGCAGTATTTT
>.|.|TRBV29-1|TRBJ2-7
CSVEDHYEQYF
TGCAGCGTTGAAGACCACTACGAGCAGTACTTC
>.|few|TRBV30|TRBJ2-7
CAWTRSYEQYF
TGTGCCTGGACTAGGTCCTACGAGCAGTACTTC
>TRBD1|few|TRBV7-2|TRBJ2-7
CASSSDRGPYEQYF
TGTGCCAGCAGCTCCGACAGGGGGCCCTACGAGCAGTACTTC
>.|.|TRBV10-1|TRBJ2-1
CASSESSGSKGFF
TGCGCCAGCAGTGAGTCGTCGGGGTCGAAGGGGTTCTTC
>.|few|TRBV4-2|TRBJ2-7
CASSQEASASSYEQYF
TGTGCCAGCAGCCAAGAGGCGAGCGCTTCCTCCTACGAGCAGTACTTC
>TRBD2|few|TRBV5-1|TRBJ2-1
CATKREAYSYNEQFF
TGCGCCACCAAGCGGGAGGCCTACTCCTACAATGAGCAGTTCTTC
>.|few|TRBV6-6|TRBJ1-2
CASSERIGGYTF
TGTGCCAGCAGTGAGCGTATCGGGGGCTACACCTTC
>.|few|TRBV7-2|TRBJ2-2
CASSLRAGITGELFF
TGTGCCAGCAGCTTACGGGCGGGGATCACCGGGGAGCTGTTTTTT
>TRBD1|.|TRBV29-1|TRBJ1-4
CSVVTGGEKLFF
TGCAGCGTTGTGACAGGGGGTGAAAAACTGTTTTTT
>.|.|TRBV7-2|TRBJ2-3
CASSLQAQSTDTQYF
TGTGCCAGCAGCTTACAGGCACAGAGCACAGATACGCAGTATTTT
>TRBD1|.|TRBV6-1|TRBJ2-7
CASLETGTGNFGQYF
TGTGCCAGCTTGGAGACCGGGACAGGGAATTTCGGGCAGTACTTC
>.|.|TRBV5-1|TRBJ2-7
CASSLTSLEQYF
TGCGCCAGCAGCCTCACTAGCCTCGAGCAGTACTTC
>TRBD2|.|TRBV19|TRBJ2-1
CASSILSGSYNEQFF
TGTGCCAGTAGTATCCTCAGCGGGAGCTACAATGAGCAGTTCTTC
>TRBD2|.|TRBV23-1|TRBJ2-7
CASTFGGGNTYEQYF
TGCGCCAGCACCTTTGGGGGGGGAAACACCTACGAGCAGTACTTC
>TRBD1|.|TRBV6-1|TRBJ2-2
CASSTGVVGELFF
TGTGCCAGCAGTACAGGGGTTGTCGGGGAGCTGTTTTTT
>TRBD2|.|TRBV19|TRBJ2-7
CASSPLRTSFPDEQYF
TGTGCCAGTAGCCCCCTCCGGACTAGCTTTCCAGACGAGCAGTACTTC
>.|.|TRBV18|TRBJ1-2
CASSPGGNYGYTF
TGTGCCAGCTCACCGGGAGGGAACTATGGCTACACCTTC